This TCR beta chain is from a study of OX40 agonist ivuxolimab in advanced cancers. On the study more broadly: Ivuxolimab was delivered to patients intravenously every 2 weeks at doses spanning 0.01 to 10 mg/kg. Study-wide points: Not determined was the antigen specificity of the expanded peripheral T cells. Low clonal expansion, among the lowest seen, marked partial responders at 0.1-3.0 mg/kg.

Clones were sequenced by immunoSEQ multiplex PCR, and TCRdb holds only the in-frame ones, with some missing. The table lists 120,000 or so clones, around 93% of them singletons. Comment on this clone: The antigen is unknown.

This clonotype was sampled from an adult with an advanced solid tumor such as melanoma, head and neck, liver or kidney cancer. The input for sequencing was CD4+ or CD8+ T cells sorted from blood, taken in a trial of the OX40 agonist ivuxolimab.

CDR3 DNA: TGTGCCAGCGGGACAGGGGGCCAAATAAAGGCCGGGGAGCTGTTTTTT. It yields the protein CASGTGGQIKAGELFF. The gene calls are TRBV28 and TRBJ2-2, with TRBD1 identical over 12 bases. Losses at the gene ends were 8 bases for V and 6 bases for J; bases not matched to a gene: 10. The length of the CDR3 is 16 residues. Germline V gene data show CDR1 as MDHEN and CDR2 as SYDVKM.